Sequencing of this T cell receptor beta chain was carried out in a study of cytomegalovirus exposure and HLA in healthy donors. Overall study results and limits: Some TCR beta chains (164 of them) were listed as cytomegalovirus-associated.

PCR primers comprised 60 Vbeta and 13 Jbeta primers. Here immunoSEQ multiplex PCR was the method, and the copy in TCRdb shows in-frame clones only, minus some. The table has some 100,000 clones, 81% seen once; the top ten hold roughly 1.1%. Note on this clone: Its specificity is unknown.

V was shortened by 2 bases and J by 4 bases, with 6 bases between the two germline ends. Per germline, CDR1 MGHDK and CDR2 SYGVNS. The CDR3 consists of 13 residues. The source is a girl under 10 years old in good health and CMV-seropositive. Source material: PBMCs. The chain employs TRBV25-1 and TRBJ1-3; D may be TRBD1 (5 bases). CDR3 protein: CASSETGGNTIYF. The CDR3 DNA sequence: TGTGCCAGCAGTGAAACAGGCGGAAACACCATATATTTT.